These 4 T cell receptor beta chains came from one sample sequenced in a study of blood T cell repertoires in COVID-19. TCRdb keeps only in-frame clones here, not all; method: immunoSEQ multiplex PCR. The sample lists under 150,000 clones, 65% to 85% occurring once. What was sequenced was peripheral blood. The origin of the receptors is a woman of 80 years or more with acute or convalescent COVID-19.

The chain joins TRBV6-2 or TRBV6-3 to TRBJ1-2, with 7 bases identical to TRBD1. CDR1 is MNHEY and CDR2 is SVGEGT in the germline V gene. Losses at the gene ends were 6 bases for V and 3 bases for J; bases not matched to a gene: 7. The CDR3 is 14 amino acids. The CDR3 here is CASSRTGSDYGYTF. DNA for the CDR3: TGTGCCAGCAGCCGGACAGGTTCAGACTATGGCTACACCTTC.

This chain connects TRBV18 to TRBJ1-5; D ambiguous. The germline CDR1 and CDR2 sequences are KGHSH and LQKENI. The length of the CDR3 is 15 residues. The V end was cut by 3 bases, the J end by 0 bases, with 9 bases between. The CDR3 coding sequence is TGTGCCAGCTCACCTGGGCCCCATAGCAATCAGCCCCAGCATTTT. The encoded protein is CASSPGPHSNQPQHF.

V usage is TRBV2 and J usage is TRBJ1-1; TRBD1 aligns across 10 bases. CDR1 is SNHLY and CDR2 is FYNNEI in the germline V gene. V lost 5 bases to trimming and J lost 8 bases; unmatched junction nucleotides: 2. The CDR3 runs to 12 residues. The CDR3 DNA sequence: TGTGCCAGCAGTCGGGGACAGGGGGAAGCTTTCTTT. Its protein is CASSRGQGEAFF. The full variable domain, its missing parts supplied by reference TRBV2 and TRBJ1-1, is EPEVTQTPSHQVTQMGQEVILRCVPISNHLYFYWYRQILGQKVEFLVSFYNNEISEKSEIFDDQFSVERPDGSNFTLKIRSTKLEDSAMYFCASSRGQGEAFFGQGTRLTVV.

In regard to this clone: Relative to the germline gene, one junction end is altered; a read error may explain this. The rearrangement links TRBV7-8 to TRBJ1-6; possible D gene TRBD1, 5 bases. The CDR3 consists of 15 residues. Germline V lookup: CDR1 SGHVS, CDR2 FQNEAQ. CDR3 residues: CASGLVQGFHSPLHF. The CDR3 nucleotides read TGTGCCAGCGGCTTGGTCCAGGGCTTCCATTCACCCCTCCACTTT.